Listed below are T cell receptor beta chains from one sample, sequenced in a study of cytomegalovirus exposure and HLA in healthy donors. Here immunoSEQ multiplex PCR was the method, and the copy in TCRdb shows in-frame clones only, minus some. The sample contains under 95,000 clones, 79% of which appear only once. The sequencing input was PBMCs. The source is a woman in her thirties or forties in good health and CMV-seropositive. The CDR3 runs from the conserved cysteine through the conserved F or W.

TRBV7-2	TRBJ2-3	CASSLGSGPDTQYF
TRBV2	TRBJ2-3	CASSDRGLTTDTQYF
TRBV5-4	TRBJ1-1	CASSLRDRNTEAFF
TRBV5-6	TRBJ2-7	CASSNQREKQYF
TRBV5-1	TRBJ1-1	CASSLEDRGDTEAFF
TRBV2	TRBJ1-5	CASSVRQGAGQPQHF
TRBV7-9	TRBJ1-6	CASSPPTVHSYNSPLHF
TRBV4-2	TRBJ2-1	CASSQVGNEQFF
TRBV28	TRBJ2-1	CASSPSGGGLNEQFF
TRBV4-1	TRBJ1-4	CASSQTAINEKLFF
TRBV19	TRBJ2-1	CASSIVWGVNEQFF
TRBV7-3	TRBJ1-2	CASSPREGSYGYTF
TRBV30	TRBJ2-2	CAWSLSGGIGELFF
TRBV9	TRBJ2-3	CASSVEAGRQYF
TRBV5-3	TRBJ2-1	CARSPPLRPGSNEQFF
TRBV6-1	TRBJ1-2	CASSQNPPNYGYTF
TRBV19	TRBJ2-7	CASSVTSGNYEQYF
TRBV7-9	TRBJ2-3	CASSPTSGRADTQYF
TRBV2	TRBJ2-7	CASTGGVAGDEQYF
TRBV5-1	TRBJ2-3	CASSSSGGAGDTQYF
TRBV9	TRBJ2-3	CASSGTSGGAAHTQYF
TRBV2	TRBJ2-1	CASRNTPGQGFNEQFF
TRBV11-2	TRBJ1-3	CASSASYSGNTIYF
TRBV9	TRBJ2-3	CASSVGAGPTDTQYF
TRBV15	TRBJ2-7	CATSRKLGSDLRYEQYF
TRBV6-5	.	CASNKAGAYEQYF
TRBV29-1	TRBJ2-5	CSVESPSGVEETQYF
TRBV5-1	TRBJ2-1	CASSLGQGINEQFF
TRBV13	TRBJ2-7	CASSSRGTGDYEQYF
TRBV7-3	TRBJ2-2	CASSLKALGEGSANTGELFF
TRBV4-2	TRBJ1-1	CASSQDGGGLLAFF
TRBV6-1	TRBJ1-2	CASSEASRGLYGYTF
TRBV21-1	TRBJ1-2	CASSPGSRLSLNYGYTF
TRBV5-1	TRBJ1-4	CASSLGGTQGDEKLFF
TRBV27	TRBJ2-7	CASSPPGDEQYF
TRBV7-2	TRBJ1-1	CASSLGTGLNTEAFF
TRBV6-1	TRBJ1-5	CASSEAGGQPQHF